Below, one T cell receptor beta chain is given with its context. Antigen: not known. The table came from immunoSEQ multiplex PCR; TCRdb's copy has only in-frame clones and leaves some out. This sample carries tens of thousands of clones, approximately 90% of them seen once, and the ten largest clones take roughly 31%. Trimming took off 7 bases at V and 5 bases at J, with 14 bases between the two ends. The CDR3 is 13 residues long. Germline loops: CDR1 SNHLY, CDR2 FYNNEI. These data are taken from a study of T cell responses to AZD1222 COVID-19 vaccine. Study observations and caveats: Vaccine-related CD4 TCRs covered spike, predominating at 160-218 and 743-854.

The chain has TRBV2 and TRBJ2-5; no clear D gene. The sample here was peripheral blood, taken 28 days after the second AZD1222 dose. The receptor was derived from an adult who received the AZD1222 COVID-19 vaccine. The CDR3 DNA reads TGTGCCAGCAATCGGCAGCCTTACGAGACCCAGTACTTC. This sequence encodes CASNRQPYETQYF.